Presented here are 14 T cell receptor beta chains from one specimen sequenced in a study of blood T cell repertoires in COVID-19. Profiling relied on immunoSEQ multiplex PCR, and the TCRdb table lists in-frame clones only, not all of them. Counted here are fewer than 350,000 clones, 70% to 90% occurring once; the ten biggest clones make up 9.4%. The source material was peripheral blood. The source is a man between 18 and 29 years old with active or convalescent COVID-19.

This chain joins TRBV12-5 and TRBJ1-6; 8 nucleotides line up with TRBD1. Germline V gene lookup returns CDR1 LGHNT and CDR2 FRNRAP. V was pared by 7 bases and J by 0 bases, with 2 bases of the junction left unmatched. The CDR3 is 15 amino acids. This CDR3 reads CASDTGGSYNSPLHF. The CDR3, as DNA: TGTGCTAGTGATACAGGGGGCTCCTATAATTCACCCCTCCACTTT.

The CDR3 spells CASRPGLAYNEQFF. CDR3 sequence (DNA): TGTGCCAGCAGGCCTGGACTAGCCTACAATGAGCAGTTCTTC. The chain combines TRBV13 with TRBJ2-1, with 7 bases that match TRBD2. Germline-derived CDR1 and CDR2 are PRHDT and FYEKMQ (reference sequence). This CDR3 comprises 14 residues. Trimming at V came to 6 bases and at J to 2 bases, leaving 4 bases not matched to a gene.

J is TRBJ2-4 and V is TRBV19; TRBD1 matches at 9 bases. The CDR3 runs 14 residues. The V gene's germline CDR1 is LNHDA and CDR2 SQIVND (reference sequence). Trimming at V came to 4 bases and at J to 8 bases, leaving 6 bases not matched to a gene. DNA for the CDR3: TGTGCCAGTAGTACGGGACAGGGAATAGACATTCAGTACTTC. Translation gives CASSTGQGIDIQYF.

This clone was observed a handful of times. This chain uses TRBV6-5 with TRBJ1-1, with D hard to call. Per germline, CDR1 MNHEY and CDR2 SVGAGI. This CDR3 is built from 13 residues. With 8 bases removed from V and 0 bases from J, the gap between germline ends came to 10 bases. CDR3 residues: CASGPGMNTEAFF. As DNA, the CDR3 is TGTGCCAGCGGTCCAGGAATGAACACTGAAGCTTTCTTT.

The chain couples TRBV4-1 to TRBJ1-2; 7 bases fit TRBD1. The trim removed 0 bases at V and 5 bases at J, leaving 15 bases unmatched. The CDR3 runs 18 residues. Germline CDR1 MGHRA, CDR2 YSYEKL. The DNA for the CDR3 is TGCGCCAGCAGCCAAGAACCCCCGGGACAGCGCTGGGGGTATGGCTACACCTTC. Translating gives CASSQEPPGQRWGYGYTF.

The V call is TRBV5-5, the J call TRBJ1-2; D might be TRBD1 (5 bases). Per the germline V gene, CDR1 is SGHKS and CDR2 is YYEKEE (reference sequence). V was cut by 4 bases and J by 6 bases, with 19 bases left in between. The CDR3 extends over 15 amino acids. The CDR3 spells CASSPLSGGVDGYTF. CDR3 DNA: TGTGCCAGCAGCCCTCTTTCGGGGGGGGTCGATGGCTACACCTTC.

The chain recombines TRBV4-1 with TRBJ1-5, with D perhaps TRBD1 (6 bases). Germline values: CDR1 MGHRA, CDR2 YSYEKL. CDR3 length: 18 amino acids. Trimming took off 0 bases at V and 2 bases at J, with 17 bases between the two ends. CDR3 bases: TGCGCCAGCAGCCAAGATCACCCTACAGGGTTTCGCAATCAGCCCCAGCATTTT. Encoded protein: CASSQDHPTGFRNQPQHF.

This chain connects TRBV5-1 to TRBJ1-6, with TRBD1 matching 7 bases. The trim removed 4 bases at V and 10 bases at J, leaving 8 bases unmatched. From germline, CDR1 is SGHRS and CDR2 YFSETQ. The CDR3 is 14 amino acids. The CDR3 spells CASSLGDSRSPLHF. CDR3 nucleotide sequence: TGCGCCAGCAGCCTGGGGGACAGTAGGTCACCCCTCCACTTT.

V and J are TRBV15 and TRBJ1-1; D uncertain. CDR1 LNHNV and CDR2 YYDKDF come from the germline V gene (reference sequence). This CDR3 is built from 12 residues. Trimming removed 5 bases from V and 3 bases from J, with 7 bases in between. The CDR3 DNA reads as TGTGCCACCAGCTGGGCAGACACTGAAGCTTTCTTT. Amino acid sequence: CATSWADTEAFF.

The DNA of the CDR3 is TGTGCCAGCAGCCTCGGGGGGGCAGGCTACGAGCAGTACTTC. Its translation is CASSLGGAGYEQYF. This rearrangement joins TRBV5-6 to TRBJ2-7; 8 nucleotides match TRBD2. The CDR3 sequence is 14 residues long. J lost 3 bases, V lost 4 bases, and 6 bases had no gene match. CDR1 and CDR2 from the germline V gene are SGHDT and YYEEEE.

CDR3 sequence: CASSVGLDLNTEAFF. CDR3 nucleotide sequence: TGTGCCAGCAGCGTCGGACTGGACCTGAACACTGAAGCTTTCTTT. The rearrangement links TRBV9 to TRBJ1-1; D is unclear. V lost 2 bases to trimming and J lost 0 bases, with 11 bases between them. Per germline, CDR1 SGDLS and CDR2 YYNGEE. The CDR3 spans 15 residues.

This chain connects TRBV3-1 (or the pseudogene TRBV3-2) to TRBJ1-6; D might be TRBD1 (6 bases). With 1 base removed from V and 9 bases from J, the gap between germline ends came to 13 bases. Germline assignment: CDR1 LGHDT and CDR2 YNNKEL (reference sequence). This CDR3 is 15 amino acids long. The CDR3, as DNA: TGTGCCAGCAGCCAAGCCGGGGGGCGAGGTTCACCCCTCCACTTT. Residues: CASSQAGGRGSPLHF.

The rearrangement links TRBV5-1 to TRBJ1-1; D may be TRBD1 (6 bases). V was trimmed by 2 bases and J by 4 bases, leaving 9 bases between them. The germline gives CDR1 SGHRS, CDR2 YFSETQ. CDR3 length: 13 amino acids. CDR3 sequence reads: CASSLRGGTEAFF. CDR3 nucleotides: TGCGCCAGCAGCTTAAGGGGGGGCACTGAAGCTTTCTTT.

V usage is TRBV10-2 and J usage is TRBJ1-2; D is perhaps TRBD1 (6 bases). The germline V gene has CDR1 WSHSY and CDR2 SAAADI. The CDR3 covers 13 residues. V lost 3 bases to trimming and J lost 8 bases, with 13 bases between them. The CDR3 spells CASSDRGIYGYTF. The CDR3 DNA reads as TGCGCCAGCAGTGACAGGGGTATCTACGGCTACACCTTC.